This T cell receptor (beta chain) stems from a study of blood T cell repertoires in COVID-19. Study-wide context: T cells, B-cell-depleted T cells, or PBMCs supplied cDNA or gDNA.

This clone has only one observation. The authors' processing: Amplified reference gene primers provided the basis for estimating nucleated cell counts. Only in-frame clones appear in the TCRdb table, and some are missing; sequencing was by immunoSEQ multiplex PCR. V and J calls and clone size come straight from that table; D and trimming were deduced from the DNA. The table shows some 150,000 clones, with about 80% occurring only once. Donors were grouped by their self-reported clinical history. V lost 5 bases to trimming and J lost 1 base; unmatched junction nucleotides: 12. The CDR3 is 18 amino acids. Germline values: CDR1 SGHTA, CDR2 FQGTGA.

The V and J genes are TRBV7-3 and TRBJ2-1; TRBD2 aligns across 9 bases. Material: PBMCs or T cells enriched from blood (not recorded which). This clonotype was sampled from a woman aged 18-29 years who had been exposed to COVID-19. The CDR3 is CASSLSGRDVGSYNEQFF. In DNA form, the CDR3 reads TGTGCCAGCAGCCTTAGCGGGAGAGATGTCGGGTCCTACAATGAGCAGTTCTTC.